The rows below give T cell receptor beta chains drawn from one sample of a study of long-term antiretroviral therapy in people with HIV. Clones were sequenced by immunoSEQ multiplex PCR, and TCRdb holds only the in-frame ones, with some missing. Of around 29,000 clones listed, roughly 92% were seen once; the top ten hold 6.4%. Sequenced here: unsorted PBMCs, sampled around 6.5 years after starting antiretroviral therapy. All receptors derive from a woman in her 40s with HIV. CDR3s include the opening cysteine and the closing phenylalanine or tryptophan. The D gene is left open where the match is weak. A clone size is listed for some rows: how often the clone was seen (once, few, many), or a class if it is expanded.

d_gene,abundance,j_gene,v_gene,CDR3nt,CDR3aa
.,.,TRBJ2-7,TRBV7-3,TGTGCCAGCAGCCCGAGGCAGGGAGGCGAGCAGTACTTC,CASSPRQGGEQYF
TRBD2,.,TRBJ2-1,TRBV7-2,TGTGCCAGCAGCTTAGTAGGACTAGCGGGGGGGAATGAGCAGTTCTTC,CASSLVGLAGGNEQFF
.,.,TRBJ2-5,TRBV10-2,TGCGCCAGCAGTGATCGGGTCATAGAGACCCAGTACTTC,CASSDRVIETQYF
.,.,TRBJ1-1,TRBV7-2,TGTGCCAGCAGCTCCGGGACGCACACTGAAGCTTTCTTT,CASSSGTHTEAFF
.,.,TRBJ1-6,TRBV4-3,TGCGCCAGCAGCCAAGATTTGATCCCGAGCTCCTATAATTCACCCCTCCACTTT,CASSQDLIPSSYNSPLHF
.,once,TRBJ1-5,TRBV6-1,TGTGCCAGCAGTGTTTGGCAGGATAGCAATCAGCCCCAGCATTTT,CASSVWQDSNQPQHF
TRBD2,.,TRBJ2-5,TRBV2,TGTGCCAGCGTATTGCGGGGGGGGGAAGAGACCCAGTACTTC,CASVLRGGEETQYF
TRBD1,.,TRBJ2-7,TRBV27,TGTGCCAGCAGTTTATCGACCGGGACAGGGCTCTACGAGCAGTACTTC,CASSLSTGTGLYEQYF
.,.,TRBJ1-4,TRBV10-3,TGTGCCATCAGTGCTCTACCCGGGTCGCCCACAGGCACTAATGAAAAACTGTTTTTT,CAISALPGSPTGTNEKLFF
.,few,TRBJ2-1,TRBV29-1,TGCAGCGTTGAAGATCAGACACCAACCTCCTACAATGAGCAGTTCTTC,CSVEDQTPTSYNEQFF
.,.,TRBJ1-4,TRBV7-8,TGTGCCAGCAGCTTAGCTTTTGTTGGGGGTGAAAAACTGTTTTTT,CASSLAFVGGEKLFF
TRBD2,.,TRBJ2-5,TRBV19,TGTGCCAGTAGTGGACCCGGCGGGGGGCAAGAGACCCAGTACTTC,CASSGPGGGQETQYF
.,few,TRBJ1-3,TRBV25-1,TGTGCCAGCAGTGATTTCCAGGACGACACCATATATTTT,CASSDFQDDTIYF
.,.,TRBJ1-5,TRBV27,TGTGCCAGCAGTTTATTGAGGGGAGGTCAGCCCCAGCATTTT,CASSLLRGGQPQHF
.,.,TRBJ1-4,TRBV19,TGTGCCAGTAGTAAAGGGACCGCCACTAATGAAAAACTGTTTTTT,CASSKGTATNEKLFF
.,.,TRBJ1-1,TRBV11-2,TGTGCCAGCAGCTTCTCACAGAACACTGAAGCTTTCTTT,CASSFSQNTEAFF
TRBD1,.,TRBJ1-2,TRBV5-5,TGTGCCAGCAGCTTGGTCGCAGGGGGCGCGTCTAACTATGGCTACACCTTC,CASSLVAGGASNYGYTF
TRBD1,.,TRBJ1-4,TRBV7-9,TGTGCCAGCATCAGACAGGGGGCGACTAATGAAAAACTGTTTTTT,CASIRQGATNEKLFF
TRBD2,.,TRBJ2-3,TRBV7-9,TGTGCCAGCAGCTTAGCTTTAGAACTAGCGACGCAGTATTTT,CASSLALELATQYF
.,.,TRBJ1-1,TRBV12-5,TGTGCTAGTGGTCCAACGCGACAGGTTGGTACGTCTCCTTTTGGGACTGAAGCTTTCTTT,CASGPTRQVGTSPFGTEAFF
TRBD1,.,TRBJ1-2,TRBV4-1,TGCGCCAGCAGCCAAGGGACAGGGCGGCAAGGCTACACCTTC,CASSQGTGRQGYTF
.,.,TRBJ1-2,TRBV6-5,TGTGCCAGCAGTTTCTCCGGGCAGGGGTACGGCTACACCTTC,CASSFSGQGYGYTF
.,.,TRBJ2-7,TRBV9,TGTGCCAGCTCTCACGGGGGGTCAGGGGACGAGCAGTACTTC,CASSHGGSGDEQYF
TRBD1,.,TRBJ1-1,TRBV7-2,TGTGCCAGCAGCTTATCACCGGGACAGGGTGGGAACACTGAAGCTTTCTTT,CASSLSPGQGGNTEAFF
.,.,TRBJ1-2,TRBV29-1,TGCAGCGCCAATAGATGGGGGGAAGGTGGCTACACCTTC,CSANRWGEGGYTF
.,.,TRBJ1-2,TRBV28,TGTGCCAGCAGTTTCAGGGCAGGAGAATCTAACTATGGCTACACCTTC,CASSFRAGESNYGYTF
TRBD2,once,TRBJ2-1,TRBV4-3,TGCGCCAGCAGCCCTAGCGGGGGGGCTACGTGGAATGAGCAGTTCTTC,CASSPSGGATWNEQFF
.,.,TRBJ2-1,TRBV5-5,TGTGCCAGCAGCTTGATCCATGAGCAGTTCTTC,CASSLIHEQFF
.,once,TRBJ2-2,TRBV5-4,TGTGCCAGCAGCAGGGGATCTACCGGGGAGCTGTTTTTT,CASSRGSTGELFF
TRBD2,.,TRBJ2-1,TRBV6-5,TGTGCCAGCACCGCGGGACTAGCGATTTCTGAGCAGTTCTTC,CASTAGLAISEQFF
TRBD1,.,TRBJ2-7,TRBV19,TGTGCCAGTAAATACGGGACAGGCCTTTACGAGCAGTACTTC,CASKYGTGLYEQYF
TRBD2,.,TRBJ2-6,TRBV11-2,TGTGCCAGCAGCTTCCGACTAGCGGGCGACTCTGGGGCCAACGTCCTGACTTTC,CASSFRLAGDSGANVLTF
TRBD2,.,TRBJ2-2,TRBV7-9,TGTGCCAGCAGCTTAGTGCGACTAGCGGGGGTGCGGAACACCGGGGAGCTGTTTTTT,CASSLVRLAGVRNTGELFF
TRBD1,few,TRBJ1-6,TRBV5-1,TGCGCCAGCAGCCCCTCCGGACAGGTCTCACCCCTCCACTTT,CASSPSGQVSPLHF
.,.,TRBJ2-3,TRBV6-6,TGTGCCAGCAGTAGATACACAGATACGCAGTATTTT,CASSRYTDTQYF
TRBD2,once,TRBJ2-3,TRBV7-2,TGTGCCAGCAGCTTCGACGACCACCTAGCGGGGGGGACGTATACGCAGTATTTT,CASSFDDHLAGGTYTQYF
TRBD2,.,TRBJ2-7,TRBV2,TGTGCCAGCAGGGGACTAGCGGGGACTACCTACGAGCAGTACTTC,CASRGLAGTTYEQYF
TRBD1,once,TRBJ1-2,TRBV11-2,TGTGCCAGCAGCTTAGGGACAGGGGGAGTCTATGGCTACACCTTC,CASSLGTGGVYGYTF
.,.,TRBJ1-5,TRBV15,TGTGCCACCAGCAGAGATTCGACGGGCAATCAGCCCCAGCATTTT,CATSRDSTGNQPQHF
.,.,TRBJ2-7,TRBV19,TGTGCCAGTAATAAAATGATAGGATCGGACGAGCAGTACTTC,CASNKMIGSDEQYF
TRBD1,.,TRBJ1-2,TRBV4-3,TGCGCCAGCAGCCAGACAGGGATTACCTATGGCTACACCTTC,CASSQTGITYGYTF
.,.,TRBJ1-2,TRBV6-1,TGTGCCAGCAGTGAGCATTATGGCTACACCTTC,CASSEHYGYTF
.,.,TRBJ2-2,TRBV5-4,TGTGCCAGCAGCTTGATCAGTGATCAGACCGGGGAGCTGTTTTTT,CASSLISDQTGELFF
.,.,TRBJ2-7,TRBV11-2,TGTGCCAGCAGCTTCGGTGGGGGGCGCGGGGAGCAGTACTTC,CASSFGGGRGEQYF